The 30 T cell receptor beta chains in this list originate from one sample, sequenced in a study of regulatory T cells in long-lasting Graves disease. The time point here: newly diagnosed GD, antithyroid drugs for less than 3 months. PBMC RNA was the source of the TCR library. Arm-PCR of CDR3 regions and iRepertoire HTBI primers were the basis on which TCR beta libraries were built. A single record per CDR3 protein comes from TCRdb applying MiXCR to the multiplex PCR reads. The sample yields roughly 610,000 distinct CDR3 sequences, 15% to 20% seen once. The same data also went into a second study, on T cells in Graves' hyperthyroidism and ophthalmopathy.

Sequenced here: peripheral blood mononuclear cells (PBMCs), sampled at new diagnosis, from a patient treated with antithyroid drugs. These receptors all stem from a woman aged 25 to 39 with Graves disease.

This clonotype was seen ten or more times. This sequence joins TRBV28 and TRBJ2-1; D is perhaps TRBD2 (7 bases). The DNA end is more similar to TRBJ2-5, so the J call may be wrong. The CDR3 has 17 residues. Germline assignment: CDR1 MDHEN and CDR2 SYDVKM. CDR3 nucleotides: TGTGCCAGCAGTTTTGGGGGGGCCGGCAAGGCCCAAGAGACCCAGTACTTC. Amino acid sequence: CASSFGGAGKAQETQYF.

This clonotype was detected many times. The rearrangement links TRBV5-6 to TRBJ1-2, with D tentatively TRBD1 (5 bases). This CDR3 contains 14 residues. Germline V gene sequence: CDR1 SGHDT, CDR2 YYEEEE. V lost 2 bases to trimming and J lost 5 bases, with 13 bases between them. CDR3 region: CASSFYGQPYGYTF. In nucleotides, the CDR3 is TGTGCCAGCAGCTTTTACGGACAACCATATGGCTACACCTTC.

This clonotype was seen many times. CDR3 protein: CASSIGTGSYEQYF. The CDR3 DNA is TGCGCCAGCAGCATCGGGACAGGGTCCTACGAGCAGTACTTC. The J gene is TRBJ2-7, the V gene TRBV5-1; 9 bases are a match to TRBD1. The germline V gene encodes CDR1 SGHRS and CDR2 YFSETQ. The length of the CDR3 is 14 residues. The V and J ends lost 4 bases and 1 base, in that order; junction bases with no gene match: 3.

At least ten counts were recorded for this clonotype. The chain is built from TRBV29-1 and TRBJ1-1; 8 bases are a match to TRBD1. Germline lookup yields CDR1 SQVTM and CDR2 ANQGSEA. CDR3 size: 13 residues. V was pared by 5 bases and J by 4 bases, with 6 bases of the junction left unmatched. The CDR3 here is CSVRGQVVTEAFF. The DNA of the CDR3 is TGCAGCGTTCGGGGACAGGTAGTCACTGAAGCTTTCTTT.

This clonotype appeared many times. V gene TRBV2 combines with J gene TRBJ2-6; 7 positions agree with TRBD1. The CDR3 sequence is 18 residues long. The germline V gene has CDR1 SNHLY and CDR2 FYNNEI. V lost 6 bases, J lost 0 bases, and 11 bases stayed unmatched. The CDR3 loop reads CASRFLRQGPSGANVLTF. As DNA, the CDR3 is TGTGCCAGCAGATTCCTGCGACAGGGCCCCTCTGGGGCCAACGTCCTGACTTTC.

The chain recombines TRBV30 with TRBJ2-7; 12 positions match TRBD2. Germline CDR1 GTSNPN, CDR2 SVGIG (reference sequence). This CDR3 comprises 17 residues. V shed 3 bases, J shed 4 bases, and the junction held 13 bases outside the gene matches. The CDR3 loop reads CAWSSRTPSGRVYEQYF. Written as DNA, the CDR3 is TGTGCCTGGAGCTCGAGGACCCCTAGCGGGAGGGTATACGAGCAGTACTTC.

This clonotype was observed a handful of times. J is TRBJ2-4 and V is TRBV2; possible D gene TRBD2, 6 bases. V lost 8 bases and J lost 0, with 23 bases in between. The germline CDR1 and CDR2 sequences are SNHLY and FYNNEI. The CDR3 loop spans 18 amino acids. Written as DNA, the CDR3 is TGTGCCAGCCCCCCGGCGGGGCCGAAAAGGGTAGCCAAAAACATTCAGTACTTC. Encoded protein: CASPPAGPKRVAKNIQYF.

In its sample, this clonotype was seen a few times. CDR3 protein: CASSHGRAGEQYF. CDR3 DNA: TGTGCCAGCAGCCATGGGAGGGCCGGAGAGCAGTACTTC. The chain uses TRBV3-1 and TRBJ2-7; TRBD2 agrees at 7 bases. The CDR3 runs 13 residues. Trimming took 3 bases from V and 7 from J; bases not matched to a gene: 6. Germline V lookup: CDR1 LGHDT, CDR2 YNNKEL (reference sequence).

This clonotype was seen ten or more times. The rearrangement links TRBV28 to TRBJ2-2, with 9 bases lining up with TRBD1. The CDR3 totals 16 residues. Germline V CDR1 and CDR2: MDHEN, SYDVKM. The trim removed 3 bases at V and 7 bases at J, leaving 9 bases unmatched. The CDR3 DNA is TGTGCCAGCAGTTTGTACAGGGGGCGCGTTTACGGGGAGCTGTTTTTT. It specifies CASSLYRGRVYGELFF.

The rearrangement links TRBV20-1 to TRBJ2-3; 14 bases map to TRBD2. The CDR3 sequence is 16 residues long. CDR1 is DFQATT and CDR2 is SNEGSKA in the germline V gene (reference sequence). V lost 6 bases to trimming and J lost 1 base; unmatched junction nucleotides: 6. In DNA form, the CDR3 reads TGCAGTGCCGAGGGACTAGCGGGAGTCGGCACAGATACGCAGTATTTT. The encoded protein is CSAEGLAGVGTDTQYF.

The chain couples TRBV5-1 to TRBJ2-3; 9 nucleotides align to TRBD1. The CDR3 sequence is 12 residues long. V gave up 4 bases and J gave up 14 bases; unmatched junction bases: 8. Germline CDR1 reads SGHRS; CDR2 reads YFSETQ. This chain's CDR3 is CASSPRDRERYF. Written as DNA, the CDR3 is TGCGCCAGCAGCCCCCGGGACAGGGAGAGGTATTTT.

This chain joins TRBV24-1 and TRBJ2-2; no reliable D call. V lost 1 base and J 8 bases, leaving 4 bases between the germline ends. Germline CDR1 KGHDR, CDR2 SFDVKD. CDR3 length: 12 amino acids. DNA for the CDR3: TGTGCCACCAGTGATTTCGGGGGGGAGCTGTTTTTT. Its translation: CATSDFGGELFF.

This clonotype was detected ten times or more. This chain links TRBV28 with TRBJ2-1; D call uncertain. Germline V gene data show CDR1 as MDHEN and CDR2 as SYDVKM. CDR3 length: 14 amino acids. V was clipped by 5 bases and J by 5 bases, with 13 bases between them. The CDR3, as DNA: TGTGCCAGCAGTAAAGCAATAGAGAACAATGAGCAGTTCTTC. The encoded protein is CASSKAIENNEQFF.

The chain couples TRBV20-1 to TRBJ2-7; 14 bases match TRBD2. Unmatched junction bases numbered 12, after V lost 0 bases and J lost 5 bases. CDR1 is DFQATT, CDR2 SNEGSKA, per germline (reference sequence). The CDR3 has 18 residues. CDR3 coding DNA: TGCAGTGCTAGAGATCCCAGACTAGCGGGAGGGCCGAGCCACGAGCAGTACTTC. It is translated as CSARDPRLAGGPSHEQYF.

This clonotype was seen a few times. The rearrangement uses TRBV11-1 and TRBJ2-7; no reliable D call. The CDR3 has 16 residues. V was pared by 1 base and J by 2 bases, with 15 bases between. The germline CDR1 and CDR2 sequences are SGHAT and FQDESV (reference sequence). The CDR3 DNA is TGTGCCAGCAGCTTAGACCGGCGCGCCGAAACCTACGAGCAGTACTTC. It is translated as CASSLDRRAETYEQYF.

The chain has TRBV28 and TRBJ2-5, with 9 positions matching TRBD1. This CDR3 spans 17 amino acids. V dropped 6 bases and J dropped 4; count of bases not matched to a gene: 15. Per germline, CDR1 MDHEN and CDR2 SYDVKM. This CDR3 reads CASSAGPYQDRGETQYF. DNA for the CDR3: TGTGCCAGCAGCGCAGGACCGTATCAGGACAGGGGAGAGACCCAGTACTTC.

This clonotype was seen repeatedly, ten times or more. V gene TRBV20-1 combines with J gene TRBJ2-7; maybe TRBD2 (6 bases). Germline V gene data show CDR1 as DFQATT and CDR2 as SNEGSKA (reference sequence). The CDR3 covers 15 residues. The ends were cut back, 6 bases at V and 0 bases at J, with 18 bases in the middle. Here the CDR3 reads CSANPFDGSSYEQYF. In DNA form, the CDR3 reads TGCAGTGCCAATCCATTCGACGGGAGCTCCTACGAGCAGTACTTC.

This clonotype was found many times. The rearrangement joins TRBV2 to TRBJ1-3, with D perhaps TRBD1 (5 bases). V shed 4 bases and J shed 2 bases, with 21 bases lying between them. Looked up from germline, CDR1 is SNHLY and CDR2 is FYNNEI. The CDR3 is 18 amino acids. CDR3 amino acids: CASSVPLRGPGPGNTIYF. CDR3 sequence (DNA): TGTGCCAGCAGTGTCCCTTTGAGGGGCCCGGGTCCTGGAAACACCATATATTTT. Full variable domain (rest looked up from reference TRBV2 and TRBJ1-3): EPEVTQTPSHQVTQMGQEVILRCVPISNHLYFYWYRQILGQKVEFLVSFYNNEISEKSEIFDDQFSVERPDGSNFTLKIRSTKLEDSAMYFCASSVPLRGPGPGNTIYFGEGSWLTVV.

The chain couples TRBV6-2 or TRBV6-3 to TRBJ2-1; no clear D. Trimming stripped 4 bases from V and 2 bases from J, with 18 bases between. The CDR3 consists of 17 residues. Germline-derived CDR1 and CDR2 are MNHEY and SVGEGT. Here the CDR3 reads CASSSKISYSPYNEQFF. The CDR3 bases are TGTGCCAGCAGTTCAAAAATCAGTTATAGCCCCTACAATGAGCAGTTCTTC.

Comments on this clonotype: One junction end does not reproduce the germline sequence, and a read error may be involved. J is TRBJ2-7 and V is TRBV7-7, with 8 bases fitting TRBD2. The germline CDR1 and CDR2 sequences are SSHAT and FNYEAQ (reference sequence). The CDR3 is 15 residues long. The CDR3 loop is CASSPVASGLGEQYF. The CDR3 nucleotides read TGTGCTAGCAGCCCTGTGGCTAGCGGGCTTGGCGAGCAGTACTTC.

At least ten counts were recorded for this clonotype. The rearrangement links TRBV15 to TRBJ1-1; TRBD1 matches 8 bases. The germline gives CDR1 LNHNV, CDR2 YYDKDF (reference sequence). Germline trimming cut 3 bases from V and 9 bases from J; bases unmatched to any gene: 15. CDR3 length: 16 residues. DNA of the CDR3: TGTGCCACCAGCAGGACCTCAGGGGGCCCCATCGATCAAGCTTTCTTT. Translation gives CATSRTSGGPIDQAFF.

This clonotype showed up just a few times. V is TRBV12-5 and J is TRBJ2-1; D gene ambiguous. The CDR3 has 14 residues. Germline V gene data show CDR1 as LGHNT and CDR2 as FRNRAP. Trimming took 2 bases from V and 4 from J, leaving 9 bases between them. CDR3 protein: CASGLSPEYNEQFF. The CDR3 bases are TGTGCTAGTGGTTTGTCCCCAGAGTACAATGAGCAGTTCTTC.

With respect to this clonotype: A much larger clone differs from this one at a single base, so this may be a read error. The final CDR3 position lacks the conserved phenylalanine or tryptophan, pointing to a likely read error. This chain connects TRBV12-3 or TRBV12-4 to TRBJ2-2; D is possibly TRBD2 (7 bases). The V gene lost 4 bases and the J gene lost 4 bases, with 16 bases spanning the gap. The CDR3 sequence is 16 residues long. This CDR3 is CASSSPRGGGTGELFS. The CDR3 DNA reads TGTGCCAGCAGTTCCCCTAGAGGGGGGGGCACCGGGGAGCTGTTTTCT.

This clonotype turned up a few times. A much larger clone lies one base from this, so it may be a read error. The genes are TRBV10-3 and TRBJ2-7, with D tentatively TRBD1 (5 bases). Germline V gene sequence: CDR1 ENHRY, CDR2 SYGVKD. The CDR3 spans 12 residues. Trimming shortened V by 3 bases and J by 2 bases, and 5 bases separated the two germline ends. CDR3 nucleotides: TGTGCCATCAGTGACAGGGCCTACGAGCAGTACTTC. Residues: CAISDRAYEQYF.

This clonotype appeared many times. The V call is TRBV30, the J call TRBJ1-2; a weak D match, TRBD1 (5 bases). The CDR3 is made up of 13 amino acids. The V end was cut by 3 bases, the J end by 8 bases, with 16 bases between. From germline, CDR1 is GTSNPN and CDR2 SVGIG (reference sequence). CDR3 coding DNA: TGTGCCTGGAGGCCGTACGGGACTCAAGGCTACACCTTC. Its translation is CAWRPYGTQGYTF.

This clonotype was counted only a few times. CDR3 residues: CASSRQEIQETQYF. The DNA of the CDR3 is TGTGCCAGCTCGCGACAGGAGATACAAGAGACCCAGTACTTC. The chain uses TRBV18 and TRBJ2-5; tentatively, D is TRBD1 (6 bases). Trimming pared 6 bases from V and 2 bases from J, leaving 13 bases between. The CDR3 is 14 residues long. Germline CDR1 is KGHSH and CDR2 is LQKENI.

This clonotype was observed a few times. The chain carries TRBV10-3 and TRBJ2-7, with D perhaps given as TRBD1 or TRBD2 (5 bases each). CDR1 is ENHRY, CDR2 SYGVKD, per germline. Trimming pared 2 bases from V and 3 bases from J, leaving 14 bases between. This CDR3 is 15 amino acids long. CDR3 amino acids: CAISEGRVRGYEQYF. CDR3 nucleotide sequence: TGTGCCATCAGTGAGGGCAGGGTCCGGGGCTACGAGCAGTACTTC.

J is TRBJ1-4 and V is TRBV6-5; tentative D call: TRBD1 (6 bases). Deletions cut 4 bases from V and 1 base from J, with 19 bases between. This CDR3 contains 18 residues. The germline gives CDR1 MNHEY, CDR2 SVGAGI. The CDR3 spells CASSSPGGLVRTNEKLFF. CDR3 nucleotides: TGTGCCAGCAGTTCCCCCGGGGGGCTGGTACGAACTAATGAAAAACTGTTTTTT.

This sequence joins TRBV20-1 and TRBJ1-4; D unclear. The CDR3 extends over 12 amino acids. The V end lost 6 bases, the J end lost 0 bases, and 5 bases lay between the germline ends. From germline, CDR1 is DFQATT and CDR2 SNEGSKA (reference sequence). CDR3 protein: CSAKATNEKLFF. Written as DNA, the CDR3 is TGCAGTGCGAAGGCAACTAATGAAAAACTGTTTTTT.

This clonotype was seen ten or more times. The chain links TRBV28 to TRBJ1-2; D gene unclear. CDR3 size: 16 residues. Germline V CDR1 and CDR2: MDHEN, SYDVKM. V was pared by 9 bases and J by 8 bases, with 28 bases between. The CDR3 reads CASNMGTLLSWRGYTF. The CDR3 DNA sequence: TGTGCCAGTAATATGGGTACCCTTTTAAGTTGGAGGGGCTACACCTTC.